The following is a T cell receptor beta chain sequence with its context. Sequencing used immunoSEQ multiplex PCR; TCRdb keeps in-frame clones, though not all of them. The sample shows 55,000 to 75,000 clones, roughly 83% of them seen only once. The record originates from a study of glioma-infiltrating T cells after dendritic cell vaccination. The sample's time point: after dendritic cell vaccination, including at tumor progression/relapse. The CDR3 runs 15 residues. Germline CDR1 and CDR2: SGHTA and FQGNSA. V was pared by 4 bases and J by 1 base, with 13 bases between. This rearrangement joins TRBV7-2 to TRBJ2-5, with TRBD1 as a possible D gene (6 bases). The TCR comes from a human donor with glioblastoma. Material: blood, obtained after dendritic cell vaccination. CDR3 region: CASSSRTASQETQYF. The CDR3 DNA follows: TGTGCCAGCAGCTCGAGGACAGCGAGCCAAGAGACCCAGTACTTC.